This TCR beta chain was documented in a study of blood T cells in healthy people across ages. About the research overall: Template-switching capture recovered about one barcoded beta molecule per two T cells. Study-wide findings and caveats: The study found more naive CD4+ cells and higher diversity in long-lived than aged donors.

This CDR3 has 17 residues. Trimming shortened V by 0 bases and J by 4 bases, and 13 bases separated the two germline ends. In germline, CDR1 is MGHRA, CDR2 YSYEKL. With a J-beta primer mix and a sample-barcoded 5' primer, a second PCR ran roughly 6 to 11 cycles. TCRdb reprocessed the 5' RACE reads with MiXCR, giving one entry per CDR3 protein. Of about 400,000 distinct CDR3 sequences in the sample, more than 45% were seen once. Of note for this clonotype: Antigen: not known.

Sequenced sample: blood. The sequence was collected from a man aged 60 to 75 in good health. This chain connects TRBV4-1 to TRBJ1-6, with TRBD1 as a possible D gene (6 bases). The CDR3 DNA follows: TGCGCCAGCAGCCAAGATTTAGGGGGAAAGTATAATTCACCCCTCCACTTT. Protein sequence: CASSQDLGGKYNSPLHF.